This TCR beta chain was recorded in a study of cytomegalovirus exposure and HLA in healthy donors (dated by TCRdb to about 2017). With respect to the entire study: In an earlier analysis of roughly 500 of the donors, 250 to 350 Gb of sequence data and 90 million to 130 million unique TCR beta sequences from about 190 million T cells were reported. About 300 gigabases of sequencing data and around 80 million unique TCR sequences made up an early release that covered nearly 650 HLA-typed donors. The genetic ancestry cluster associated with self-reported Caucasian donors included around 76% of the 300 to 450 genotyped donors. The study aimed to test whether signatures of past pathogen exposure could be identified by cataloging public T cell receptors. The study used immunosequencing to profile the T cell repertoires of more than 650 subjects and linked those repertoires to cytomegalovirus serostatus. A separate validation cohort of about 110 different subjects was used in addition to the approximately 610-subject first cohort. To predict cytomegalovirus infection status, the study brought together high-throughput TCR immunosequencing, statistical association of individual TCRs with disease status, and machine learning. A later analysis re-analyzed previously published TCR beta repertoires from 650 to 800 donors and added high-resolution HLA genotyping to study TCR occurrence patterns. In the later analysis, no new phenotypic data were used to find candidate immune exposures; instead, reliance was placed on TCR beta sequences and their occurrence across donors. An earlier analysis of some 600 of the donors applied high-throughput TCR beta sequencing to assess whether each TCR beta V gene segment acted as functional or pseudogenic. Alongside the repertoire data, information on donor age, sex, ethnicity and CMV serostatus was compiled. A later genetic analysis used genome-wide SNP genotypes for about three fifths of the roughly 700 donors, treating that subset as a discovery cohort. Every discovery cohort repertoire had been produced on one sequencing platform. HLA typing included class I and class II loci at four-digit resolution. Typing coverage differed by locus: A, B, C, DRB1 and DQB1 were typed in roughly 620-630 donors, DQA1 in 500 to 550, DPA1 in some 600, and DPB1 in approximately 450. Because of strong linkage in the cohort, a few DR-DQ haplotypes were treated as single units for association and clustering. Among roughly 400 genotyped donors of the cohort, an average of 235,054 unique TCR beta nucleotide sequences were sequenced per donor, approximately 20% of them non-productive.

Trimming at the junction amounts to 0 bases on V and 0 bases on J, and the germline ends lie 12 bases apart. The CDR3 numbers 17 residues from cysteine through phenylalanine. Kept here is only the CDR3 DNA, which spans 51 bases and is read in frame from base 1. The germline V gene provides CDR1 SNHLY and CDR2 FYNNEI. As concerns this clone: Its antigen is unknown. The record has no base qualities; no much larger clone is one base away.

The full study reports these points: Most TCR sequences were seen in very few donors, while some public TCRs were found in many individuals. Three of the identified cytomegalovirus-associated TCR beta chains were confirmed in vitro to be specific for cytomegalovirus antigens. Some IMGT-functional V segments, including TRBV6-2 and TRBV6-3, could not be distinguished by the 87-base-pair reads and were therefore excluded. The study gave a list of more than 150 TCR beta chains associated with cytomegalovirus. A further reported finding was that TCR beta sequences accurately predicted the HLA-A and HLA-B alleles for most subjects in the first cohort. A later analysis found that TCR association rates varied across HLA loci, with DRB1 alleles showing the most associated TCRs and HLA-C alleles the fewest. V-gene and J-gene trimming of TCR beta chains was associated with a missense DCLRE1C variant in a later genetic analysis, and the association was replicated in an independent cohort. Specific HLA alleles were associated with 15,000 to 20,000 TCR beta sequences at a false discovery rate of 0.05 in a later analysis. The earlier analysis of approximately 590 of the donors excluded approximately 15 rarely observed V segments, including chromosome 9 orphons, because counts were too low. In a later analysis, most CMV-associated TCR beta chains were found to appear HLA-restricted, with HLA associations seemingly driven largely by CMV exposure. In this cohort, only TCR beta chains were sequenced, and detectable features were limited by the absence of alpha or paired-chain data. Broadly in line with IMGT annotations, most TCR beta V segments showed up in productive rearrangements about 87% or about 30% of the time in an earlier analysis of around 550 of the donors. In a later genetic analysis, fewer N-insertions in productive TCRs were reported among donors in an Asian-associated ancestry cluster than the roughly 640-donor mean. When HLA alleles, especially DR and DQ, strongly co-occurred, TCR associations were difficult to assign to individual alleles. The classifier was reported to diagnose cytomegalovirus status with high specificity and sensitivity in both the original cohort and the validation cohort. Roughly uniform sequencing depth across donors was assumed in presence/absence analyses, although this assumption may not hold. The authors suggested that the approach could potentially be generalized to other disease states and immunological phenotypes. The sequencing pipeline was judged likely to have produced a cluster of highly shared sequence variants as a technical artifact. Linkage disequilibrium might explain the correlated functional status among segregating V segments, but an unknown experimental factor could not be ruled out. Because some donors lacked HLA typing at each locus, the association tests relied only on the typed subset. In a later analysis, HLA-associated TCR beta chains showed more clonal expansion and lower generation probabilities than non-associated chains that were equally common. A later analysis reported that several top co-occurrence clusters appeared linked to parvovirus B19, influenza, CMV and Epstein-Barr virus. Immune exposure information for the cohort was limited to CMV serostatus.

Library preparation employed the immunoSEQ multiplex PCR assay. A mixture of 60 forward primers for TCR Vbeta segments and 13 reverse primers for TCR Jbeta segments was used in the multiplex PCR. A multiplex PCR assay on genomic DNA amplified the CDR3 region of rearranged TCR beta genes. Amplified TCR beta libraries were sequenced as 87-base-pair reads on the Illumina HiSeq System. Regarding the original processing steps: A later analysis tallied roughly 80 million unique TCR beta chains across the 666 repertoires, and approximately 12 million of those chains were shared by two or more donors. A nearest-neighbor algorithm error-corrected the raw reads and collapsed the reads into unique sequences, merging closely related sequences to remove PCR and sequencing errors. To assign V, D and J gene segments, CDR3 sequences were aligned to IMGT reference sequences. For a sequence to be retained, a match of at least six nucleotides was required to both a V gene segment and a J gene segment. Rearrangements were called productive when the CDR3 lacked stop codons and stayed in frame with V and J; all others were non-productive. Following IMGT convention, CDR3 was defined as the stretch from the second conserved V-encoded cysteine to the conserved J-encoded phenylalanine. In an earlier analysis of approximately 590 of the donors, sequences lacking an unambiguous match to a single V gene segment were excluded. An earlier analysis of about 600 of the donors called V segments functional above 56.7% productive rearrangements and segregating when the between-donor standard deviation exceeded 5%. To diagnose cytomegalovirus status from the catalog of TCR beta chain sequences, a statistical classification framework was built. V and J gene assignment, in a later analysis, came from comparing TCR nucleotide sequences with IMGT/GENE-DB human TR gene sequences. The TCRdist pipeline was used in a later analysis to assign CDR3 sequences and most-parsimonious VDJ recombination scenarios. In a later analysis, every TCR beta chain was defined by the combination of its CDR3 amino acid sequence and its V-gene family, and reads without a unique V-gene family were dropped. A later analysis removed 550 to 700 highly shared, low-generation-probability nucleotide sequences to deal with suspected cross-contamination and a sequencing artifact. In a later analysis, a clonal expansion index was calculated for each public chain from normalized within-repertoire ranks of inferred template counts. Generation probabilities in a later analysis came from a VDJ recombination model fitted to out-of-frame rearrangements, and those results were checked against IGoR. Hypergeometric tests were used in a later analysis to score TCR-TCR, TCR-HLA and TCR-CMV co-occurrence, with a repertoire-size bias correction applied to the TCR pairs. In a later analysis, false discovery rates were estimated by permuting HLA or CMV assignments 20 times. A later analysis grouped co-occurring TCRs with DBSCAN, adding TCRdist sequence similarity when clustering within HLA-allele-positive subsets. Repertoires with fewer than 30,000 or more than 120,000 public chains were left out of co-occurrence clustering, as were about five repertoires with anomalous nucleotide sharing. TCRdb holds this immuneACCESS table with in-frame rearrangements only. Some clones are missing; in checked studies, unresolved V genes explain under half, and the rest has no known cause. D and trimming come from the DNA, and the V and J calls and clone size come from that table. The sample data list roughly 120,000 clones, and around 70% of these were observed just once. Roughly 11% of the sample is held by the ten biggest clonotypes.

The cohort comprised 666 healthy bone marrow donors. Cohort members were all nominally healthy when sampled, although unrecorded immune exposures were likely present. The donor tested CMV seropositive and was one of the 289 seropositive cohort members. A peripheral blood sample was collected from each donor, and TCR beta sequencing was performed on peripheral blood mononuclear cells. Genomic DNA extraction from the blood cell samples was performed with the Qiagen DNeasy Blood Extraction Kit. The receptor's source is a woman in her forties or fifties in good health and CMV-seropositive. The V and J segments used are TRBV2 and TRBJ1-3; D gene: possibly TRBD1, on 5 matching bases. The specimen sequenced was PBMCs. The bases are TGTGCCAGCAGTGAAGCGCCGAGACAGTACTCTGGAAACACCATATATTTT. This sequence encodes CASSEAPRQYSGNTIYF.